This passage covers 6 T cell receptor beta chains from one sample sequenced in a study of T cell changes during pregnancy in multiple sclerosis. TCRdb's table, derived via immunoSEQ multiplex PCR, lists solely in-frame clones and lacks some. The table shows 70,000 or so clones, with approximately 91% occurring only once. The specimen comprised peripheral blood, sampled in the third trimester of pregnancy. The receptors derive from a female donor with multiple sclerosis, enrolled in a pregnancy study.

The chain combines TRBV11-2 with TRBJ1-2; D gene ambiguous. The V end lost 8 bases, the J end lost 3 bases, and 13 bases lay between the germline ends. Germline V gene data show CDR1 as SGHAT and CDR2 as FQNNGV. The CDR3 has 13 residues. The CDR3 reads CASGGIAYYGYTF. The DNA of the CDR3 is TGTGCCAGCGGCGGGATAGCATACTATGGCTACACCTTC.

This clone was counted a few times. The V gene is TRBV7-9, the J gene TRBJ1-2, with D unresolved. CDR3 length equals 14 residues. Germline CDR1 is SEHNR and CDR2 is FQNEAQ (reference sequence). The germline V and J ends were trimmed by 5 bases and 1 base, with 11 bases remaining between them. The CDR3 is CASSPPIGNYGYTF. The CDR3 nucleotides read TGTGCCAGCAGCCCCCCTATCGGTAACTATGGCTACACCTTC.

The V call is TRBV6-5, the J call TRBJ1-1, with TRBD1 matching 7 bases. The germline V gene has CDR1 MNHEY and CDR2 SVGAGI. The trim removed 2 bases at V and 8 bases at J, leaving 8 bases unmatched. This CDR3 region has 14 residues. In DNA, the CDR3 is TGTGCCAGCAGTTACACAGGGGCTCCCTCAGAAGCTTTCTTT. Its protein product is CASSYTGAPSEAFF.

The CDR3, as DNA: TGTGCCAGCAGCTTTTTTAGGACAGGGGATGAAAAACTGTTTTTT. Translated: CASSFFRTGDEKLFF. The genes are TRBV13 and TRBJ1-4; 9 bases agree with TRBD1. The CDR3 consists of 15 residues. Trimming cost V 3 bases and J 6 bases; bases outside gene matches: 5. Per the germline V gene, CDR1 is PRHDT and CDR2 is FYEKMQ (reference sequence).

The CDR3 here is CAISGSADRGRSYNSPLHF. The CDR3 nucleotides are TGTGCCATCAGTGGATCAGCGGACAGGGGGCGATCCTATAATTCACCCCTCCACTTT. The chain joins TRBV10-3 to TRBJ1-6; 11 nucleotides line up with TRBD1. The V gene's germline CDR1 is ENHRY and CDR2 SYGVKD. This CDR3 spans 19 amino acids. V trimming: 4 bases; J trimming: 1 base; junction bases outside the gene matches: 9.

A word on this clone: Sequence at one end of the junction differs from germline and may be a read error. J is TRBJ2-3 and V is TRBV6-1; D uncertain. This CDR3 spans 12 amino acids. Germline-derived CDR1 and CDR2 are MNHNS and SASEGT. Here the CDR3 DNA reads TGTGCCAGCTGTGATCATGTAGATACGCAGTATTTT. Translating it yields CASCDHVDTQYF.